The source of this TCR beta chain is a study of T cell repertoires in cytomegalovirus infection. About the research overall: Signatures in public TCR beta sequences pointed to both CMV infection and matching HLA type. General study results and limits: The study identified carriers of CMV plus the relevant HLA from cumulative public TCR beta family frequency.

MiXCR, run by TCRdb on the reads, gives a single entry per CDR3 protein. This repertoire shows about 700,000 distinct CDR3 sequences, 33% found once; its top ten account for roughly 18%. V lost 8 bases to trimming and J lost 7 bases, with 15 bases between them. The CDR3 sequence is 14 residues long. Germline-derived CDR1 and CDR2 are MNHEY and SMNVEV (reference sequence). Of note for this clonotype: Its antigen remains unidentified.

The chain joins TRBV27 to TRBJ1-6; D call uncertain. The receptor comes from a human donor in good health (CMV status not recorded). Some clones in this sample may be carry-over from other donors' samples. The specimen comprised cultured PBMCs, sampled from culture after CMV antigen stimulation. The CDR3 protein is CASSKGLGNSPLHF. The CDR3 region has the DNA TGTGCCAGCTCCAAGGGCCTGGGAAATTCACCCCTCCACTTT.